The 8 T cell receptor beta chains reported below all come from one sample, sequenced in a study of early T cells in non-severe SARS-CoV-2 infection (dated by TCRdb to the early 2020s). The library was prepared using 5' RACE. Sequencing instrument: NextSeq 500. TCRdb's own reprocessing of the public reads used fastp at Q25 and MiXCR and kept productive beta chains. Every entry covers one CDR3 protein and lists the most common genes and DNA from its rows. The sample data list roughly 86,000 distinct CDR3 sequences, and approximately 6% of these were observed just once. 7.8% of the sample is taken by the ten largest. Sequencing used whole blood. Receptor source: an adult who was a healthcare worker with PCR-confirmed SARS-CoV-2 infection or an uninfected control (not recorded which).

The chain is built from TRBV2 and TRBJ2-1, with 11 bases fitting TRBD2. The length of the CDR3 is 17 residues. V lost 7 bases, J lost 4 bases, and 12 bases stayed unmatched. CDR1 SNHLY and CDR2 FYNNEI come from the germline V gene. The DNA of the CDR3 is TGTGCCAGCAATCTAGATAGCGGGAGGGACCAATACAATGAGCAGTTCTTC. It is translated as CASNLDSGRDQYNEQFF.

This clonotype was seen a few times. The chain links TRBV20-1 to TRBJ2-1, with 7 bases matching TRBD2. The germline CDR1 and CDR2 sequences are DFQATT and SNEGSKA (reference sequence). V gave up 4 bases and J gave up 10 bases; unmatched junction bases: 19. The CDR3 contains 16 residues. The CDR3 DNA reads as TGCAGTGCTATACCCCCTGGCGGGAGTCCCTTGGGCGAGCAGTTCTTC. This encodes CSAIPPGGSPLGEQFF.

The sample holds many counts of this clonotype. The CDR3: CSASSIRTTYNEQFF. In DNA form, the CDR3 reads TGCAGTGCTAGTAGTATTAGGACCACCTACAATGAGCAGTTCTTC. The V and J genes are TRBV20-1 and TRBJ2-1; D is unclear. The ends were cut back, 3 bases at V and 2 bases at J, with 14 bases in the middle. The CDR3 covers 15 residues. Germline V gene sequence: CDR1 DFQATT, CDR2 SNEGSKA (reference sequence).

The CDR3 reads CATSDLYGTDTQYF. The CDR3 DNA reads TGTGCCACCAGTGATTTATACGGCACAGATACGCAGTATTTT. V is TRBV24-1 and J is TRBJ2-3; D ambiguous. CDR3 length: 14 amino acids. Trimming cost V 1 base and J 1 base, with 5 bases left between them. Germline V gene lookup returns CDR1 KGHDR and CDR2 SFDVKD.

This clonotype was counted a few times. This chain connects TRBV6-5 to TRBJ1-1, with unresolved D. V was pared by 7 bases and J by 7 bases, with 16 bases between. The length of the CDR3 is 13 residues. Germline lookup yields CDR1 MNHEY and CDR2 SVGAGI. Here the CDR3 reads CASTGRSPREAFF. CDR3 DNA sequence: TGTGCCAGCACCGGACGGAGCCCACGTGAAGCTTTCTTT.

This clonotype was detected a few times. The rearrangement joins TRBV6-4 to TRBJ2-3; the D gene is possibly TRBD2 (7 bases). Trimming pared 8 bases from V and 4 bases from J, leaving 16 bases between. CDR3 length: 14 residues. Germline V lookup: CDR1 MRHNA, CDR2 SNTAGT. In DNA form, the CDR3 reads TGTGCCAGCGGAGCCGGAGGGGGGGCAGATACGCAGTATTTT. This translates into CASGAGGGADTQYF.

This clonotype showed up many times. The CDR3 sequence is CASSFLAGVADTQYF. CDR3 sequence (DNA): TGTGCCAGCAGCTTTCTAGCGGGGGTCGCAGATACGCAGTATTTT. This sequence joins TRBV11-2 and TRBJ2-3; 10 bases match TRBD2. The CDR3 is 15 amino acids. The germline V gene has CDR1 SGHAT and CDR2 FQNNGV. The V and J ends lost 3 bases and 4 bases, in that order; junction bases with no gene match: 4.

This clonotype was detected ten times or more. The chain is built from TRBV2 and TRBJ1-1; possible D gene TRBD1, 5 bases. The germline V gene encodes CDR1 SNHLY and CDR2 FYNNEI. The CDR3 has 13 amino acids. Trimming removed 8 bases at V and 4 bases at J, with 14 bases between. The CDR3 is CASGQGLFTEAFF. The CDR3 coding sequence is TGTGCCAGCGGACAAGGCCTTTTCACTGAAGCTTTCTTT.